The rows below give T cell receptor beta chains drawn from one sample of a study of blood T cell repertoires in COVID-19. Profiled with immunoSEQ multiplex PCR; TCRdb holds only in-frame clones, not every one. The profile shows fewer than 250,000 clones, over 75% of them singletons. Sequenced input: peripheral blood. The origin of the receptors is a woman aged 50 to 60 with acute or convalescent COVID-19. Both conserved end residues are part of each CDR3. The order of the fields is J gene, V gene, clone size, D gene, CDR3 DNA, CDR3 protein. The D gene is left open where the match is weak. Size is stated for part of the rows, as once, few or many counts, or as a class when the clone is expanded.

>TRBJ2-5|TRBV7-9|-|TRBD2
TGTGCCAGCAGCTTAGGGGGTAGCGGGAGTGAGTCAAAGACCCAGTACTTC
CASSLGGSGSESKTQYF
>TRBJ2-7|TRBV19|-|TRBD2
TGTGCCAGTAGTATAGGACTAGCGTGGACTTACGAGCAGTACTTC
CASSIGLAWTYEQYF
>TRBJ1-4|TRBV5-5|-|-
TGTGCCAGCAGCTTGGTATCGACAACAACTAATGAAAAACTGTTTTTT
CASSLVSTTTNEKLFF
>TRBJ2-7|TRBV11-2|few|TRBD1
TGTGCCAGCAGCACCCACTGGACAGGGTACGAGCAGTACTTC
CASSTHWTGYEQYF
>TRBJ2-7|TRBV4-1|-|-
TGCGCCAGCAGCCAAGATCCTCAGGGTAACTACGAGCAGTACTTC
CASSQDPQGNYEQYF
>TRBJ2-1|TRBV15|once|-
TGTGCCACCAGCAGAGATCTGGGGCTAGGGTACAATGAGCAGTTCTTC
CATSRDLGLGYNEQFF
>TRBJ2-7|TRBV10-3|-|-
TGTGCCATCTCGGGGGACAGATCCGGCTCCTACGAGCAGTACTTC
CAISGDRSGSYEQYF
>TRBJ1-4|TRBV2|-|-
TGTGCCAGCAGACCGGGGGAGTCGTCTAATGAAAAACTGTTTTTT
CASRPGESSNEKLFF
>TRBJ2-2|TRBV27|once|TRBD2
TGTGCCAGCAGTCCCCGACTAGCGGGAGACACCGGGGAGCTGTTTTTT
CASSPRLAGDTGELFF
>TRBJ2-1|TRBV7-9|-|-
TGTGCCAGCAGCTTACAAGGGGCCGAATACAATGAGCAGTTCTTC
CASSLQGAEYNEQFF
>TRBJ2-1|TRBV10-3|few|TRBD1
TGTGCCGTCGGACAGGGAATGATTAGCAATGAGCAGTTCTTC
CAVGQGMISNEQFF
>TRBJ1-2|TRBV7-2|-|TRBD1
TGTGCCAGCAGACAAGAGGGTGGCGGGACAGGGGTTGATAGGGGCTACACCTTC
CASRQEGGGTGVDRGYTF
>TRBJ1-1|TRBV5-1|-|-
TGCGCCAGCAGCTTGCAGGGGATGAACACTGAAGCTTTCTTT
CASSLQGMNTEAFF
>TRBJ2-1|TRBV6-1|-|TRBD2
TGTGCCAGCAGTGGTACGAGCGGGGGCTCCTACAATGAGCAGTTCTTC
CASSGTSGGSYNEQFF
>TRBJ1-1|TRBV19|-|TRBD1
TGTGCCAGTAGGCCGGGACAGGGGGGAATAACTGAAGCTTTCTTT
CASRPGQGGITEAFF
>TRBJ1-1|TRBV5-6|-|-
TGTGCCAGCAGCCCGGGGTGGGCCTCGGCCGGAACTGAAGCTTTCTTT
CASSPGWASAGTEAFF
>TRBJ1-2|TRBV9|few|-
TGTGCCAGCAGCGTACGGCAGGGTTTAAACTATGGCTACACCTTC
CASSVRQGLNYGYTF
>TRBJ2-7|TRBV6-4|many|-
TGTGCCAGCAGTGACTCCGGCCCCCGGGCCTACGAGCAGTACTTC
CASSDSGPRAYEQYF
>TRBJ1-6|TRBV20-1|once|-
TGCAGTGCTAGTGCCGGTCAGGGAGGTAATTCACCCCTCCACTTT
CSASAGQGGNSPLHF
>TRBJ2-1|TRBV5-1|-|TRBD2
TGCGCCAGCAGCCCCGGACTAGCGGGAGGGCCAAATGAGCAGTTCTTC
CASSPGLAGGPNEQFF
>TRBJ2-1|TRBV19|-|TRBD2
TGTGCCAGTACTCTAGCGGGAGTTTACAATGAGCAGTTCTTC
CASTLAGVYNEQFF
>TRBJ1-5|TRBV28|-|TRBD1
TGTGCCAGCAATGGTCCAAACACAGGGGGCGAGCATCAGCCCCAGCATTTT
CASNGPNTGGEHQPQHF
>TRBJ1-1|TRBV5-1|-|-
TGCGCCAGCAGCTTGTTCGGGGATGGGAACACTGAAGCTTTCTTT
CASSLFGDGNTEAFF
>TRBJ2-1|TRBV5-8|-|TRBD2
TGTGCCAGCAGCTATAGCGGGAGGCCCTACAATGAGCAGTTCTTC
CASSYSGRPYNEQFF
>TRBJ1-1|TRBV6-6|-|TRBD1
TGTGCCAGCAGTTACGGGGACAGATCCCCGAACACTGAAGCTTTCTTT
CASSYGDRSPNTEAFF
>TRBJ1-1|TRBV11-3|-|-
TGTGCCAGCAGCTTAGACGGGACTCTGAACACTGAAGCTTTCTTT
CASSLDGTLNTEAFF